The entry below describes one T cell receptor beta chain. This entry comes from a study of T-cell reconstitution after alpha-beta-depleted transplantation in children. Unique molecular identifiers were built into the TCRbeta library. TCRdb called the PCR reads again in MiXCR, with one record for every CDR3 protein. The sample lists under 250,000 distinct CDR3 sequences; roughly a quarter were seen once. The germline V and J ends were trimmed by 6 bases and 9 bases, with 18 bases remaining between them. CDR1 and CDR2 (germline): DFQATT, SNEGSKA (reference sequence). The CDR3 extends over 13 amino acids.

This sequence joins TRBV20-1 and TRBJ2-1; TRBD2 might be the D (5 bases). The source was PBMCs, mostly from graft donor cells, collected 360 days after TCRalphabeta/CD19-depleted stem cell transplant. This TCR came from a female patient under 10 years old who had a stem cell transplant for congenital amegakaryocytic thrombocytopenia, so the T cells may come from the graft donor. CDR3 loop: CSAEPAFGVEQFF. The CDR3 DNA sequence: TGCAGTGCCGAGCCAGCTTTCGGGGTTGAGCAGTTCTTC.